The rows below give T cell receptor beta chains drawn from one sample of a study of blood T cell repertoires in COVID-19. Here immunoSEQ multiplex PCR was the method, and the copy in TCRdb shows in-frame clones only, minus some. This table has under 200,000 clones, over 75% appearing once. The sample taken for sequencing was peripheral blood. These receptors were taken from a man aged 50-59 years with acute or convalescent COVID-19. Each CDR3 is given without its conserved first and last residue.

j_gene	v_gene	CDR3aa
TRBJ2-1	TRBV19	ASSSPREANEQF
TRBJ2-1	TRBV7-9	ASSLARGPYNEQF
TRBJ2-2	TRBV28	ASSLYSPGELF
TRBJ2-1	TRBV27	ASSSGQGMTEQF
TRBJ2-2	TRBV28	ASSVPQSTGELF
TRBJ1-2	TRBV27	ASSFTGRSNYGYT
TRBJ1-4	TRBV11-2	ASSLGSGARKLF
TRBJ2-1	TRBV3-1/TRBV3-2	ASSQAGEGAEQF
TRBJ1-5	TRBV6-5	ASSGGTWYQPQH
TRBJ2-7	TRBV5-8	ASRVPTGGGYEQY
TRBJ1-2	TRBV28	ASSLLRVGRYGYT
TRBJ2-7	TRBV30	AWSEREEQY
TRBJ2-5	TRBV29-1	SVLGITGQGPSGQETQY
TRBJ2-1	TRBV7-2	ASSGETGNNEQF
TRBJ1-1	TRBV4-3	ASSQEVGRMNTEAF
TRBJ2-2	TRBV19	ASSTGDRRTGELF
TRBJ1-6	TRBV7-9	ASNGGRNSPLH
TRBJ2-3	TRBV7-7	ASSSRLADTQY
TRBJ1-1	TRBV18	ASSTGENTEAF
TRBJ2-2	TRBV19	ATPGSTNTGELF
TRBJ2-5	TRBV25-1	ASSAPEAGTQETQY
TRBJ2-1	TRBV2	ASSALARDNEQF
TRBJ1-2	TRBV7-2	ASSFIDYGYT
TRBJ2-7	TRBV9	ASSALAGGHYEQY